This T cell receptor beta chain was retrieved from a study of Ad26.COV2.S vaccination and SARS-CoV-2 variants. On this clone: What it binds is not known.

Sequenced by immunoSEQ multiplex PCR; TCRdb stores in-frame clones only, minus some. The table shows roughly 450,000 clones, with 90% occurring only once. Stated treatment: 19 received Ad26.COV2.S at low or high dose, single or two shots; a few received placebo; per-sample allocation not given. Specimens were obtained on day 63 following the first vaccine or placebo injection. Study-level results: Non-spike TCR breadth was similar in vaccine and placebo recipients.

Germline V gene data show CDR1 as GTSNPN and CDR2 as SVGIG (reference sequence). The trim removed 8 bases at V and 3 bases at J, leaving 12 bases unmatched. The length of the CDR3 is 16 residues. Sequencing used peripheral blood, obtained in a trial of Ad26.COV2.S vaccine versus placebo. This receptor was identified in a person between 18 and 65 years old who received the Ad26.COV2.S COVID-19 vaccine or a placebo. The chain carries TRBV30 and TRBJ2-3; 12 nucleotides agree with TRBD2. The CDR3 sequence is CAQGPGLAGQTDTQYF. Written as DNA, the CDR3 is TGTGCCCAAGGTCCTGGACTAGCGGGACAAACAGATACGCAGTATTTT.